This TCR beta chain came from a study of blood T cells in healthy people across ages. Study details: When template switching was applied, about one barcoded beta molecule was captured per two T cells. Study outcomes and limitations: Diversity of TCR beta per million T cells declined in a roughly linear way with age. Aged donors had fewer naive CD4+ cells and lower diversity than long-lived donors. Across samples, TCR beta diversity tracked strongly with naive T cell percentage.

Comments on this clonotype: Its cognate antigen is unknown.

For the second PCR, which ran for about 7 to 11 cycles, a sample-barcoded 5' primer and a J-beta primer mix were used. TCRdb re-derived calls from the 5' RACE reads in MiXCR, one entry per CDR3 protein. The data hold some 1.8 million distinct CDR3 sequences, with about 39% observed a single time. Trimming cost V 0 bases and J 5 bases, with 11 bases left between them. Looked up from germline, CDR1 is SGHRS and CDR2 is YFSETQ. CDR3 length: 14 residues. This receptor was taken from a human donor in good health. The rearrangement links TRBV5-1 to TRBJ2-5, with D hard to call. The sequenced sample consisted of blood. The CDR3 DNA reads TGCGCCAGCAGCTTGGCCGGCTATAGGGAGACCCAGTACTTC. It translates to CASSLAGYRETQYF.